A selection of T cell receptor beta chains follows, all from one sample in a study of cytomegalovirus exposure and HLA in healthy donors. Sequencing was performed with immunoSEQ multiplex PCR; in TCRdb, only in-frame clones are kept and a portion is missing. The sample includes about 110,000 clones, roughly 90% of them seen just once. The sequencing input was PBMCs. Every receptor here comes from a woman aged 30 to 39 in good health and CMV-seropositive. Each CDR3 is given with its conserved first and last residue. D genes are given only for firm matches. The size field is filled for only some rows; it gives once, few, many or a size class.

TGTGCCAGCAGCCCGTTGGAGGGACAGGGGTGGGAGACCCAGTACTTC,CASSPLEGQGWETQYF,TRBJ2-5,TRBV11-2,TRBD1,once
TGTGCCAGCAAGTACCGGGACAGCTTATCCAGCTACACCTTC,CASKYRDSLSSYTF,TRBJ1-2,TRBV2,TRBD1,.
TGTGCCAGCAGTGCAGGCAGGGCATCCAATCAGCCCCAGCATTTT,CASSAGRASNQPQHF,TRBJ1-5,TRBV6-1,.,.
TGTGCCAGTAGTCCTACATCCGGGGTTAGCTCCTACGAGCAGTACTTC,CASSPTSGVSSYEQYF,TRBJ2-7,TRBV19,.,.
TGCGCCAGCAGCCGGACCCCAGGGTGGGCCGGGGAGCTGTTTTTT,CASSRTPGWAGELFF,TRBJ2-2,TRBV5-1,.,.
TGCGCCAGCAGCTTGCAGGGCATGGACGAGCAGTACTTC,CASSLQGMDEQYF,TRBJ2-7,TRBV5-1,.,once
TGTGCCAGCAGCTCACGGAGGTCCGAGACCCAGTACTTC,CASSSRRSETQYF,TRBJ2-5,TRBV13,.,.
TGTGCCAGCAGTGATGAGCAGGGGGTAAAACTGTTTTTT,CASSDEQGVKLFF,TRBJ1-4,TRBV6-1,TRBD1,.
TGTGCCAGCAGCCCCTATGGGACAGAACAAGAGACCCAGTACTTC,CASSPYGTEQETQYF,TRBJ2-5,TRBV7-2,TRBD1,.
TGTGCCTGGACTTATAAGGCTTCGGGTAGCGGGAGGCCGGCTGCCAAAAACATTCAGTACTTC,CAWTYKASGSGRPAAKNIQYF,TRBJ2-4,TRBV30,TRBD2,.
TGTGCCAGCAGCCCCGGACTAGCGGGAGAGGCCCGAACCGAGCAGTACTTC,CASSPGLAGEARTEQYF,TRBJ2-7,TRBV7-9,TRBD2,.
TGCAGTGCTAGAGGGGGAGGCGAGCAGTACTTC,CSARGGGEQYF,TRBJ2-7,TRBV20-1,.,.
TGTGCCAGTAGTCCTCGGGAGAATGAGCAGTTCTTC,CASSPRENEQFF,TRBJ2-1,TRBV19,.,.
TGTGCCAGCAGCTTGGCCAATCAGCCCCAGCATTTT,CASSLANQPQHF,TRBJ1-5,TRBV7-9,.,once
TGTGCCAGCCCCCCTTTGGAGGGTGAGCAGTTCTTC,CASPPLEGEQFF,TRBJ2-1,TRBV27,.,.
TGTGCCAGCAGTTACTCGACGGGGAGAGATTTCTATGGCTACACCTTC,CASSYSTGRDFYGYTF,TRBJ1-2,TRBV6-5,.,.
TGTGCCAGCAGTGGCGACAGAAAGATTACCTCTGGGGCCAACGTCCTGACTTTC,CASSGDRKITSGANVLTF,TRBJ2-6,TRBV6-1,.,.
TGTGCCAGCAGCGAAGGACACCTAGCCAAAAACATTCAGTACTTC,CASSEGHLAKNIQYF,TRBJ2-4,TRBV2,.,.
TGTGCCAGTAGTAGGGGACAGGGACCCTACGAGCAGTACTTC,CASSRGQGPYEQYF,TRBJ2-7,TRBV19,TRBD1,.
TGCGCCAGCAGCCAAGATGCCCTAGCGGGGCCAGAGACCCAGTACTTC,CASSQDALAGPETQYF,TRBJ2-5,TRBV4-1,TRBD2,.
TGTGCCAGCAGCCAAGAGAGGCGGCTTAGACAGCCTAACACCGGGGAGCTGTTTTTT,CASSQERRLRQPNTGELFF,TRBJ2-2,TRBV14,.,.
TGTGCCAGCAGTACCATAGCGGGGGGGCACGAGCAGTACTTC,CASSTIAGGHEQYF,TRBJ2-7,TRBV6-6,TRBD2,few
TGTGCCAGCAGCGTAGCAAGCGGGGGGAATTATGAGCAGTTCTTC,CASSVASGGNYEQFF,TRBJ2-1,TRBV9,TRBD2,.
TGCGCCAGCAGTCATGGGAGACAGGGGGCGCCCGGAAACACCATATATTTT,CASSHGRQGAPGNTIYF,TRBJ1-3,TRBV23-1,TRBD1,.
TGTGCCAGCAGAACAGGGTTTGGCTACAATGAGCAGTTCTTC,CASRTGFGYNEQFF,TRBJ2-1,TRBV6-5,.,.
TGCGCCAGCAGCCATAACCAGGCAGCTAGCGGGGCTTCCTACGAGCAGTACTTC,CASSHNQAASGASYEQYF,TRBJ2-7,TRBV4-1,TRBD2,.
TGCGCCAGCAGCTTGGGTGGGAGCTCCTACGAGCAGTACTTC,CASSLGGSSYEQYF,TRBJ2-7,TRBV5-1,.,.
TGTGCCAGCAGCGTAGACAGGGAACAGCCCCAGCATTTT,CASSVDREQPQHF,TRBJ1-5,TRBV7-6,TRBD1,.
TGTGCCAGCAGTTCGTTTGTTTCGTACACCTTC,CASSSFVSYTF,TRBJ1-2,TRBV28,.,.
TGCAGCGTGGTCGGACAGGGAGTTGGCTACGAGCAGTACTTC,CSVVGQGVGYEQYF,TRBJ2-7,TRBV29-1,TRBD1,.
TGTGCTAGTGGTTTGATCCCAACCGGACAGAACTATGGCTACACCTTC,CASGLIPTGQNYGYTF,TRBJ1-2,TRBV12-5,.,.
TGTGCCAGCAGCCGTATACTCTACGAGCAGTACTTC,CASSRILYEQYF,TRBJ2-7,TRBV28,.,.
TGTGCCAGCAGTGAAGTTATGGGCTATCCGACCTACGAGCAGTACTTC,CASSEVMGYPTYEQYF,TRBJ2-7,TRBV6-1,.,.
TGTGCCAGCAGCTCTTCCCTCCGGGACACCAAATACGAGCAGTACTTC,CASSSSLRDTKYEQYF,TRBJ2-7,TRBV7-9,.,.
TGTGCCAGCAGCTCGGACAGGGGGCTATATGGCTACACCTTC,CASSSDRGLYGYTF,TRBJ1-2,TRBV5-6,TRBD1,.
TGCGCCAGCAGCCAATATCCCCATAGCGGGAGGGCCATAGGTTTCCCAGATACGCAGTATTTT,CASSQYPHSGRAIGFPDTQYF,TRBJ2-3,TRBV4-1,TRBD2,once
TGTGCCAGCTCACCAAAACAGGCCTACGAGCAGTACTTC,CASSPKQAYEQYF,TRBJ2-7,TRBV18,.,.
TGTGCCAGCAGTTCCCTTTTGAGAGAGCAGTACTTC,CASSSLLREQYF,TRBJ2-7,TRBV27,.,.
TGTGCCAGCAGTTCTGGAGGGCAGACTGAAGCTTTCTTT,CASSSGGQTEAFF,TRBJ1-1,TRBV6-5,.,.
TGTGCCAGCAGCTTAGGGACAGTGAACACCGGGGAGCTGTTTTTT,CASSLGTVNTGELFF,TRBJ2-2,TRBV7-8,.,.
TGTGCCAGCAGCCAAGGGACTAGCGGATCTATGTACGAGCAGTACTTC,CASSQGTSGSMYEQYF,TRBJ2-7,TRBV4-2,TRBD2,once
TGTGCCTGGAGCCGGGGTGGCCTCTCTGGAAACACCATATATTTT,CAWSRGGLSGNTIYF,TRBJ1-3,TRBV30,.,.
TGTGCCAGCAGTTTTAGCGGAGGGGGGGAGCTGTTTTTT,CASSFSGGGELFF,TRBJ2-2,TRBV7-2,.,.
TGTGCCAGCAGCGTCCCTAGCGGGGGGAGTTCTGGGGCCAACGTCCTGACTTTC,CASSVPSGGSSGANVLTF,TRBJ2-6,TRBV9,TRBD2,.
TGCGCCAGCAGCCAAGTCCTAGCGGATTCCTACGAGCAGTACTTC,CASSQVLADSYEQYF,TRBJ2-7,TRBV4-1,TRBD2,few
TGTGCCTGGAGTTCTGGGGAGGCCGGGGAGCTGTTTTTT,CAWSSGEAGELFF,TRBJ2-2,TRBV30,.,medium-sized
TGTGCCAGCAGCCAAGACCTTCGGAACACTGAAGCTTTCTTT,CASSQDLRNTEAFF,TRBJ1-1,TRBV4-2,.,few
TGTGCCAGCAGTGCTTTAGAACAGGGGAGGAGCGAGCAGTACTTC,CASSALEQGRSEQYF,TRBJ2-7,TRBV2,.,.
TGTGCCAGCAGCTTAGGGAGGTGGGACAGCGAGACCCAGTACTTC,CASSLGRWDSETQYF,TRBJ2-5,TRBV7-2,TRBD1,.
TGTGCCAGTACCCCTGGACAGGGGAACACTGAAGCTTTCTTT,CASTPGQGNTEAFF,TRBJ1-1,TRBV19,TRBD1,.
TGTGCCAGCAGCTCTCCGACTAGCGGGAGCGGTGAGACCCAGTACTTC,CASSSPTSGSGETQYF,TRBJ2-5,TRBV13,TRBD2,.